Below are 32 T cell receptor beta chains sequenced from a single sample in a study of beta chain features in type 1 diabetes. Study-wide results and caveats: Type 1 diabetes patients had TCRB CDR3s that were shorter (moderately but significantly so) in all four CD4+ subsets.

Antigen specificity for these receptors is unknown. All of the isolated RNA was reverse transcribed, so expressed TCRB transcripts were sequenced. TCRdb's copy holds only in-frame clones and misses some; the assay was immunoSEQ multiplex PCR. The table shows around 180,000 clones, with less than 9.5% occurring only once. The specimen sequenced was central memory CD4+ T cells from blood. The receptors originated from a woman aged 40 to 50 with type 1 diabetes.

The chain couples TRBV7-2 to TRBJ1-5, with a possible D match to TRBD1 (5 bases). V was pared by 5 bases and J by 5 bases, with 10 bases between. CDR3 length: 13 amino acids. CDR1 SGHTA and CDR2 FQGNSA come from the germline V gene. In DNA, the CDR3 is TGTGCCAGCAGCCCAGGCAGGGATCAGCCCCAGCATTTT. As protein: CASSPGRDQPQHF.

The CDR3 sequence: CASSQDSGFRETQYF. CDR3 DNA: TGTGCCAGCAGCCAAGATTCGGGGTTCCGAGAGACCCAGTACTTC. The V call is TRBV14, the J call TRBJ2-5; the D gene is possibly TRBD2 (5 bases). Germline V gene data show CDR1 as SGHDN and CDR2 as FVKESK. The V gene lost 0 bases and the J gene lost 4 bases, with 12 bases spanning the gap. The CDR3 consists of 15 residues.

The rearrangement joins TRBV4-3 to TRBJ1-1, with a tentative D call TRBD1 (6 bases). The CDR3 runs 14 residues. Per the germline V gene, CDR1 is LGHNA and CDR2 is YSLEER. V was cut by 4 bases and J by 6 bases, with 15 bases left in between. CDR3 nucleotides: TGCGCCAGCAGCCCCACGACGTGGACAGCTGAAGCTTTCTTT. It specifies CASSPTTWTAEAFF.

The J gene is TRBJ2-7, the V gene TRBV7-2; TRBD1 agrees at 7 bases. The CDR3 contains 14 residues. The junction had 6 bases not matched to a gene; V was cut back by 3 bases and J by 4 bases. Germline V gives CDR1 SGHTA, CDR2 FQGNSA. The CDR3 here is CASSLGTAFYEQYF. Here the CDR3 DNA reads TGTGCCAGCAGCTTGGGGACAGCTTTTTACGAGCAGTACTTC.

This clone has more than one count but fewer than ten. CDR3 in DNA: TGTGCCAGCAGAGACGAGGACAGGGGGCTCACTGAAGCTTTCTTT. Its translation: CASRDEDRGLTEAFF. The chain employs TRBV7-9 and TRBJ1-1, with TRBD1 matching 11 bases. This CDR3 contains 15 residues. CDR1 SEHNR and CDR2 FQNEAQ come from the germline V gene (reference sequence). After removal of 6 bases from V and 4 bases from J, the junction contained 7 bases not matched to a gene.

V gene TRBV6-1 combines with J gene TRBJ2-1; D remains ambiguous. With 4 bases removed from V and 12 bases from J, the gap between germline ends came to 13 bases. CDR1 is MNHNS, CDR2 SASEGT, per germline. The CDR3 spans 12 residues. The CDR3 is CASSVGSIGQFF. DNA for the CDR3: TGTGCCAGCAGTGTGGGCTCGATAGGGCAGTTCTTC.

This clone was observed a few times. The chain recombines TRBV13 with TRBJ2-7; D is possibly TRBD1 (6 bases). CDR3 length equals 14 residues. Germline assignment: CDR1 PRHDT and CDR2 FYEKMQ (reference sequence). V was trimmed by 5 bases and J by 6 bases, leaving 17 bases between them. CDR3 nucleotides: TGTGCCAGCAGCGGTTCACAGGGTTTTGGCGAGCAGTACTTC. Amino acids: CASSGSQGFGEQYF.

The table lists this clone with a few counts. The rearrangement uses TRBV27 and TRBJ2-5; D gene uncertain. CDR1 is MNHEY, CDR2 SMNVEV, per germline (reference sequence). The CDR3 covers 14 residues. The V gene lost 5 bases and the J gene lost 5 bases, with 15 bases spanning the gap. Here the CDR3 reads CASSPGLLRETQYF. CDR3 nucleotide sequence: TGTGCCAGCAGTCCAGGATTGCTTAGGGAGACCCAGTACTTC.

This chain uses TRBV6-6 with TRBJ1-5; a possible D gene is TRBD1 (6 bases). The V gene lost 5 bases and the J gene lost 0 bases, with 8 bases spanning the gap. The germline V gene encodes CDR1 MNHNY and CDR2 SVGAGI (reference sequence). This CDR3 is built from 14 residues. The CDR3 DNA reads TGTGCCAGCAGTCGGACAGATAGCAATCAGCCCCAGCATTTT. Protein sequence: CASSRTDSNQPQHF.

The chain is built from TRBV28 and TRBJ2-4; weak D call: TRBD2 (7 bases). The CDR3 is 14 residues long. Germline loops: CDR1 MDHEN, CDR2 SYDVKM. V lost 3 bases and J lost 10, with 16 bases in between. The CDR3 bases are TGTGCCAGCAGTTTGCAAGGCAGGGGAGGGATTCAGTACTTC. This gives the protein CASSLQGRGGIQYF.

This clone was recorded at least ten times. The gene calls are TRBV7-9 and TRBJ1-1, with a tentative D call TRBD1 (5 bases). This CDR3 contains 16 residues. Per the germline V gene, CDR1 is SEHNR and CDR2 is FQNEAQ (reference sequence). V lost 1 base and J lost 2, with 14 bases in between. The CDR3 coding sequence is TGTGCCAGCAGCTTAGTAGGAGGGACCCGTAACACTGAAGCTTTCTTT. Amino acids: CASSLVGGTRNTEAFF.

This clone was observed a handful of times. Other DNA sequences from this sample encode an identical CDR3 as well. As DNA, the CDR3 is TGTGCCAGCAGCTTCTCCGGGACTTCCTACAATGAGCAGTTCTTC. It specifies CASSFSGTSYNEQFF. The V and J genes are TRBV5-6 and TRBJ2-1; possibly TRBD2 for D (6 bases). Germline V CDR1 and CDR2: SGHDT, YYEEEE. Deletions cut 2 bases from V and 1 base from J, with 10 bases between. CDR3 size: 15 residues.

The CDR3 reads CASSRDDRSYNEQFF. For the CDR3, the DNA is TGCGCCAGCAGCCGGGATGACCGCTCCTACAATGAGCAGTTCTTC. The rearrangement joins TRBV5-1 to TRBJ2-1, with a possible D match to TRBD2 (5 bases). The CDR3 totals 15 residues. Germline CDR1 SGHRS, CDR2 YFSETQ. V lost 4 bases and J lost 0, with 11 bases in between.

This clone has just a few counts. J is TRBJ2-7 and V is TRBV6-1, with a possible D match to TRBD2 (6 bases). There are 11 residues in the CDR3. CDR1 MNHNS and CDR2 SASEGT come from the germline V gene. Trimming removed 5 bases at V and 6 bases at J, with 8 bases between. This chain's CDR3 is CASSYGGEQYF. The CDR3 DNA follows: TGTGCCAGCAGTTACGGGGGCGAGCAGTACTTC.

This clone occurred a few times. This chain joins TRBV5-6 and TRBJ1-6, with 9 bases aligning to TRBD1. The CDR3 has 15 amino acids. With V trimmed by 5 bases and J by 10 bases, 10 bases remained unmatched. Germline V gene data show CDR1 as SGHDT and CDR2 as YYEEEE. CDR3 nucleotides: TGTGCCAGCAGGCCCGGCGGGACAGGGTCGTCACCCCTCCACTTT. Amino acids: CASRPGGTGSSPLHF.

The sample holds a few counts of this clone. V and J are TRBV7-2 and TRBJ2-1; the match to TRBD2 covers 10 bases. The ends lost 1 base at V and 5 bases at J; junction bases unmatched: 2. CDR3 size: 15 residues. CDR1 SGHTA and CDR2 FQGNSA come from the germline V gene. As DNA, the CDR3 is TGTGCCAGCAGCTTAGATAGCGGGGGGCACAATGAGCAGTTCTTC. It codes for CASSLDSGGHNEQFF. Full variable domain (outside the CDR3, taken from reference TRBV7-2 and TRBJ2-1): GAGVSQSPSNKVTEKGKDVELRCDPISGHTALYWYRQSLGQGLEFLIYFQGNSAPDKSGLPSDRFSAERTGGSVSTLTIQRTQQEDSAVYLCASSLDSGGHNEQFFGPGTRLTVL.

This clone was seen only a few times. The V and J genes are TRBV28 and TRBJ1-5, with TRBD1 matching over 8 bases. CDR1 and CDR2 from the germline V gene are MDHEN and SYDVKM. CDR3 length: 14 residues. V trimming: 8 bases; J trimming: 4 bases; junction bases outside the gene matches: 7. CDR3 in DNA: TGTGCCAGCTACGACAGGGGTTGGAATCAGCCCCAGCATTTT. Protein product: CASYDRGWNQPQHF.

This clone turned up a few times. The chain carries TRBV28 and TRBJ2-7; D unresolved. Germline V gene data show CDR1 as MDHEN and CDR2 as SYDVKM. The CDR3 runs 13 residues. The ends were cut back, 5 bases at V and 2 bases at J, with 10 bases in the middle. This CDR3 is CASSPGWTYEQYF. The CDR3 DNA reads as TGTGCCAGCAGTCCCGGGTGGACCTACGAGCAGTACTTC. Looking up the rest from reference TRBV28 and TRBJ2-7 gives the full variable domain: DVKVTQSSRYLVKRTGEKVFLECVQDMDHENMFWYRQDPGLGLRLIYFSYDVKMKEKGDIPEGYSVSREKKERFSLILESASTNQTSMYLCASSPGWTYEQYFGPGTRLTVT.

This clone turned up a few times. This chain links TRBV5-8 with TRBJ1-2; no clear D gene. Trimming took 1 base from V and 8 from J, leaving 12 bases between them. Germline CDR1 and CDR2: SGHTS and YDEGEE. The CDR3 is made up of 13 amino acids. The CDR3, as DNA: TGTGCCAGCAGCTTGTTCCGAGGAGCCGGCTACACCTTC. Residues: CASSLFRGAGYTF.

This clone has only a few counts. The genes are TRBV18 and TRBJ1-2; unclear D gene. The germline V gene has CDR1 KGHSH and CDR2 LQKENI. The CDR3 totals 17 residues. V lost 2 bases to trimming and J lost 1 base, with 17 bases between them. The CDR3 is CASSPIGLAEFNYGYTF. DNA for the CDR3: TGTGCCAGCTCACCAATAGGTCTGGCGGAATTTAACTATGGCTACACCTTC.

The chain has TRBV28 and TRBJ2-5; D is possibly TRBD2 (6 bases). This CDR3 spans 12 amino acids. Trimming shortened V by 10 bases and J by 2 bases, and 11 bases separated the two germline ends. From germline, CDR1 is MDHEN and CDR2 SYDVKM. This chain's CDR3 is CATRRGQETQYF. DNA of the CDR3: TGTGCCACCCGCCGGGGGCAAGAGACCCAGTACTTC.

The genes are TRBV7-9 and TRBJ2-3; the D gene is possibly TRBD2 (5 bases). Per germline, CDR1 SEHNR and CDR2 FQNEAQ (reference sequence). V lost 5 bases to trimming and J lost 6 bases, with 15 bases between them. This CDR3 contains 14 residues. The CDR3 loop is CASSPLSRGDTQYF. The CDR3, as DNA: TGTGCCAGCAGCCCGCTATCTAGAGGGGATACGCAGTATTTT.

V is TRBV2 and J is TRBJ2-5; D call uncertain. V dropped 7 bases and J dropped 4 bases, with 10 bases sitting between them. Germline V CDR1 and CDR2: SNHLY, FYNNEI. The CDR3 has 12 amino acids. CDR3 in amino acids: CASNERGETQYF. The CDR3 DNA follows: TGTGCCAGCAACGAGAGAGGAGAGACCCAGTACTTC.

This clone was observed at least ten times. This chain uses TRBV29-1 with TRBJ1-5; D not certain. CDR1 and CDR2 from the germline V gene are SQVTM and ANQGSEA. The CDR3 totals 12 residues. The V end lost 7 bases, the J end lost 0 bases, and 7 bases lay between the germline ends. Here the CDR3 reads CSESYSNQPQHF. The CDR3, as DNA: TGCAGCGAATCCTATAGCAATCAGCCCCAGCATTTT.

CDR3 DNA: TGCGCCAGCAGCAATACCGGGACAGAAGCTTTCTTT. This encodes CASSNTGTEAFF. The chain has TRBV5-1 and TRBJ1-1; perhaps TRBD1 as D (6 bases). The V and J ends lost 4 bases and 8 bases respectively, with 12 bases between them. Germline V gene sequence: CDR1 SGHRS, CDR2 YFSETQ. The CDR3 sequence is 12 residues long. The variable domain in full, with the rest retrieved from reference TRBV5-1 and TRBJ1-1, is KAGVTQTPRYLIKTRGQQVTLSCSPISGHRSVSWYQQTPGQGLQFLFEYFSETQRNKGNFPGRFSGRQFSNSRSEMNVSTLELGDSALYLCASSNTGTEAFFGQGTRLTVV.

The genes are TRBV7-2 and TRBJ1-5; D uncertain. The germline V and J ends were trimmed by 2 bases and 7 bases, with 6 bases remaining between them. The CDR3 spans 12 residues. Germline CDR1 SGHTA, CDR2 FQGNSA. CDR3 sequence: CASSLQAQPQHF. In DNA, the CDR3 is TGTGCCAGCAGCTTACAGGCACAGCCCCAGCATTTT. Combining the CDR3 with reference TRBV7-2 and TRBJ1-5 gives the whole variable domain GAGVSQSPSNKVTEKGKDVELRCDPISGHTALYWYRQSLGQGLEFLIYFQGNSAPDKSGLPSDRFSAERTGGSVSTLTIQRTQQEDSAVYLCASSLQAQPQHFGDGTRLSIL.

The chain links TRBV5-1 to TRBJ2-3; the D gene is possibly TRBD1 (6 bases). CDR3 length: 15 amino acids. The V end lost 0 bases, the J end lost 5 bases, and 13 bases lay between the germline ends. The germline gives CDR1 SGHRS, CDR2 YFSETQ. CDR3 DNA sequence: TGCGCCAGCAGCTTGGAACAGGGAAATATAGATACGCAGTATTTT. This translates into CASSLEQGNIDTQYF.

CDR3 sequence: CASRRQGQNTEAFF. The CDR3 DNA reads as TGTGCCAGCAGGCGACAGGGTCAGAACACTGAAGCTTTCTTT. The chain is built from TRBV6-5 and TRBJ1-1, with TRBD1 identical over 7 bases. Germline loops: CDR1 MNHEY, CDR2 SVGAGI. With 6 bases clipped from V and 1 base from J, the junction kept 5 bases outside the gene matches. The CDR3 spans 14 residues.

The rearrangement uses TRBV29-1 and TRBJ1-5, with a possible D match to TRBD1 (6 bases). Trimming took off 5 bases at V and 6 bases at J, with 14 bases between the two ends. Germline V gene sequence: CDR1 SQVTM, CDR2 ANQGSEA. The CDR3 extends over 13 amino acids. The CDR3 region is CSVWTEVGQPQHF. The CDR3 nucleotides read TGCAGCGTTTGGACAGAGGTTGGTCAGCCCCAGCATTTT.

V gene TRBV5-4 combines with J gene TRBJ1-2, with 8 bases fitting TRBD1. V shed 1 base and J 5 bases; nucleotides not matched to a gene: 7. There are 15 residues in the CDR3. CDR1 SGHNT and CDR2 YYREEE come from the germline V gene (reference sequence). The CDR3 is CASSLLSDRVYGYTF. The DNA of the CDR3 is TGTGCCAGCAGCTTGTTATCGGACAGGGTTTATGGCTACACCTTC.

This clone has more than one count but fewer than ten. CDR3 in amino acids: CASSFYYRGLQETQYF. CDR3 sequence (DNA): TGTGCCAGCAGTTTCTATTACAGGGGGCTCCAAGAGACCCAGTACTTC. The chain is built from TRBV28 and TRBJ2-5, with 9 bases lining up with TRBD1. The CDR3 consists of 16 residues. Germline trimming cut 3 bases from V and 1 base from J; bases unmatched to any gene: 6. Per the germline V gene, CDR1 is MDHEN and CDR2 is SYDVKM.

This chain joins TRBV18 and TRBJ1-5, with TRBD1 matching over 8 bases. The CDR3 is made up of 14 amino acids. J lost 4 bases, V lost 4 bases, and 3 bases had no gene match. CDR1 is KGHSH and CDR2 is LQKENI in the germline V gene. This chain's CDR3 is CASSHRDRNQPQHF. The CDR3 coding sequence is TGTGCCAGCTCACACCGGGACAGGAATCAGCCCCAGCATTTT.